This T cell receptor beta chain was obtained from a study of T cells after posttransplantation cyclophosphamide. Findings of the study overall: TRB overlap between skin or GI tissue T cells and blood was limited. Recipient CMV seropositivity and CMV reactivation strongly tracked TRB clonality.

Details on this clone: The antigen remains unidentified.

V was shortened by 3 bases and J by 5 bases, with 14 bases between the two germline ends. The CDR3 sequence is 15 residues long. Looked up from germline, CDR1 is SEHNR and CDR2 is FQNEAQ (reference sequence). The protocol was immunoSEQ multiplex PCR, while the TCRdb copy is restricted to in-frame clones and leaves out a portion. The table lists 10,000 to 15,000 clones, around 81% of them singletons, with 0.83% in the top ten. The receptor was isolated from a man in his fifties in good health, CMV-negative, and a related stem cell transplant donor. Sample: memory CD4+ T cells sorted from PBMCs. The rearrangement links TRBV7-9 to TRBJ2-1; D is perhaps TRBD1 (5 bases). The CDR3 loop is CASSFRGYQDNEQFF. The DNA of the CDR3 is TGTGCCAGCAGCTTTAGGGGTTACCAGGACAATGAGCAGTTCTTC.